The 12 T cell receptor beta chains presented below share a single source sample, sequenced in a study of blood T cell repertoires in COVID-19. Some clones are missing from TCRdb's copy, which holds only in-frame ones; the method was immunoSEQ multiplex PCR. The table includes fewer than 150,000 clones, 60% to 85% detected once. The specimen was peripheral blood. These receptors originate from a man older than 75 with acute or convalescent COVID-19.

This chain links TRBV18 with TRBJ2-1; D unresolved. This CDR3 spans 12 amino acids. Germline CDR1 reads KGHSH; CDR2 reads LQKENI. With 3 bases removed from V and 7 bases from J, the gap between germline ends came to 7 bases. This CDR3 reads CASSPTHNEQFF. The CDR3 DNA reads TGTGCCAGCTCACCGACACATAATGAGCAGTTCTTC.

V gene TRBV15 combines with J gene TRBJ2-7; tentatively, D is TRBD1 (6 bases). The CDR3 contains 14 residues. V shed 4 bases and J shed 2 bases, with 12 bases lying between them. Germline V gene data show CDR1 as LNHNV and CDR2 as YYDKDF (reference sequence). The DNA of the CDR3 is TGTGCCACCAGCACCCTGACAGGAGCCTACGAGCAGTACTTC. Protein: CATSTLTGAYEQYF.

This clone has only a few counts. CDR3 nucleotide sequence: TGTGCCAGCAGTGATCGGAGTCCGCAGTATTTT. Its translation: CASSDRSPQYF. The V and J genes are TRBV2 and TRBJ2-3; D call uncertain. V was pared by 3 bases and J by 10 bases, with 8 bases between. In germline, CDR1 is SNHLY, CDR2 FYNNEI. CDR3 length: 11 amino acids.

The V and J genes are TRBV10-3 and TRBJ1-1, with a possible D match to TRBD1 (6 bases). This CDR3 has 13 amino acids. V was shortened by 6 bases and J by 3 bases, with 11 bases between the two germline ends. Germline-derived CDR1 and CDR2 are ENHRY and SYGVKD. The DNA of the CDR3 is TGTGCCATCAGATGGGACACCTACACTGAAGCTTTCTTT. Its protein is CAIRWDTYTEAFF.

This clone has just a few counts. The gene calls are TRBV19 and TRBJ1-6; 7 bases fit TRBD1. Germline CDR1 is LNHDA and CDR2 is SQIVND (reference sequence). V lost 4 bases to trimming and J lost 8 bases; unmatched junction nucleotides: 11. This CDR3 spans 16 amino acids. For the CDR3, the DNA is TGTGCCAGTAGTACCTCGAGGGGGCAGGGGGATTCACCCCTCCACTTT. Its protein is CASSTSRGQGDSPLHF.

In nucleotides, the CDR3 is TGCGCCAGGGGACAGGGAGGTCAGCCCCAGCATTTT. Translating gives CARGQGGQPQHF. The chain links TRBV10-1 to TRBJ1-5, with 9 bases aligning to TRBD1. Trimming cost V 9 bases and J 6 bases; bases outside gene matches: 3. The CDR3 has 12 residues. Per germline, CDR1 WNHNN and CDR2 SYGVQD (reference sequence).

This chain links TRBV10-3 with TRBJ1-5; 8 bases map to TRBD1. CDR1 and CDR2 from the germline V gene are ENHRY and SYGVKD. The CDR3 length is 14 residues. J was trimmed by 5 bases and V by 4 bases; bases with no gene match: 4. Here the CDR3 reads CAISAGQGHQPQHF. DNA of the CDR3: TGTGCCATCAGTGCCGGACAGGGCCATCAGCCCCAGCATTTT.

The CDR3 nucleotides are TGTGCCAGCAGCAGAACAGGGGGGGCCTACAATGAGCAGTTCTTC. As protein: CASSRTGGAYNEQFF. J is TRBJ2-1 and V is TRBV5-6; D is perhaps TRBD1 (8 bases). The CDR3 runs to 15 residues. Germline V CDR1 and CDR2: SGHDT, YYEEEE. V shed 4 bases and J shed 2 bases, with 13 bases lying between them.

The CDR3: CASSIPTGTPTEAFF. The CDR3 region has the DNA TGTGCCAGCAGCATACCGACAGGTACCCCCACTGAAGCTTTCTTT. This chain connects TRBV7-2 to TRBJ1-1; TRBD1 might be the D (6 bases). Germline CDR1 reads SGHTA; CDR2 reads FQGNSA. V dropped 5 bases and J dropped 4 bases, with 17 bases sitting between them. This CDR3 spans 15 amino acids.

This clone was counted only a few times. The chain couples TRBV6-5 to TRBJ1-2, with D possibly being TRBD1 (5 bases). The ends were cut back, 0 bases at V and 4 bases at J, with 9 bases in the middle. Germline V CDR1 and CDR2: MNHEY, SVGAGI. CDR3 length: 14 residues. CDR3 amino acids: CASSYSQGGYGYTF. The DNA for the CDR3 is TGTGCCAGCAGTTACTCGCAGGGTGGCTATGGCTACACCTTC.

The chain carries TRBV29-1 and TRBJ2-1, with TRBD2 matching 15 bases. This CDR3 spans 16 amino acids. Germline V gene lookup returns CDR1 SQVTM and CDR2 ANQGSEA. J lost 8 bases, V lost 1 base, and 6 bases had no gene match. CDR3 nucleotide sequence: TGCAGCGTTGAAGTACGGACTAGCGGGGGGGCCTATGAGCAGTTCTTC. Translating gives CSVEVRTSGGAYEQFF.

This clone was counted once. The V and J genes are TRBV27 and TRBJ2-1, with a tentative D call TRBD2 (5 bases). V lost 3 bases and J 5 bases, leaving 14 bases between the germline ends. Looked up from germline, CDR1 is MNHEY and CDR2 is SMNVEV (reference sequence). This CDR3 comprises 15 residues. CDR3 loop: CASSLSPGWDNEQFF. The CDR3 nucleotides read TGTGCCAGCAGTTTGTCTCCGGGATGGGACAATGAGCAGTTCTTC.